This T cell receptor (beta chain) is drawn from a study of a mutant IDH1 vaccine in newly diagnosed glioma. Overall study: The initiation of vaccination occurred 4-6 weeks after radiotherapy alone, or with temozolomide cycles. The treated group averaged about 39 years old and was roughly 60% male, about 40% female.

As to this clone: Its antigen remains unknown.

Time point reported: week 5, during vaccination. All doses held 300 ug of mutant IDH1 20-mer peptide, with topical imiquimod. The donors had new WHO grade 3 or 4 astrocytomas; these were IDH1-mutant and ATRX-lost. Assay used: immunoSEQ multiplex PCR; TCRdb lists only in-frame clones, some missing. Among under 95,000 clones listed, roughly 91% were seen once. Trimming stripped 0 bases from V and 4 bases from J, with 1 base between. The CDR3 runs 12 residues. Germline CDR1 KGHSH, CDR2 LQKENI. The input for sequencing was PBMCs, taken from a glioma patient whose treatment included an IDH1 peptide vaccine. V usage is TRBV18 and J usage is TRBJ1-3; D remains unclear. The clonotype comes from a woman between 45 and 65 years old with glioma. The CDR3 nucleotides are TGTGCCAGCTCACCACCGGGAAACACCATATATTTT. This translates into CASSPPGNTIYF.